Given below is one TCR beta chain in context. Its antigen remains unknown. Mismatch with germline at one junction end may stem from a read error. Built from TCR beta cDNA, the libraries had unique molecular identifiers in them. TCRdb re-called the PCR reads with MiXCR, one entry per CDR3 protein. The sample lists 650,000 to 850,000 distinct CDR3 sequences; about 50% were seen once. The sample comes from a study of post-analysis software for immune sequencing data. Study-wide results and caveats: Relative to controls, patients with multiple sclerosis showed significantly lower normalized Chao1 diversity. Patients had higher frequencies than controls of a few TRBV segments, including TRBV5-6, TRBV5-1 and TRBV20-1.

Germline V gene data show CDR1 as SQVTM and CDR2 as ANQGSEA. The CDR3 spans 12 residues. The TCR comes from a girl aged 5-17 years with multiple sclerosis. Sequenced sample: blood. This chain links TRBV29-1 with TRBJ2-5; 9 positions match TRBD1. This chain's CDR3 is CSVGQGREAQYF. In DNA form, the CDR3 reads TGCAGCGTCGGACAGGGGAGAGAGGCCCAGTACTTC. Variable domain in full (rest from reference TRBV29-1 and TRBJ2-5): SAVISQKPSRDICQRGTSLTIQCQVDSQVTMMFWYRQQPGQSLTLIATANQGSEATYESGFVIDKFPISRPNLTFSTLTVSNMSPEDSSIYLCSVGQGREAQYFGPGTRLLVL.